The present T cell receptor beta chain was sequenced within a study of control samples from healthy donors and cancer patients. TCRdb keeps only in-frame clones here, not all; method: immunoSEQ multiplex PCR. The sample has roughly 100,000 clones, 85% to 90% seen once. V dropped 3 bases and J dropped 9 bases, with 18 bases sitting between them. The CDR3 loop spans 15 amino acids. Germline loops: CDR1 MNHEY, CDR2 SVGAGI. The chain couples TRBV6-5 to TRBJ2-1; possibly TRBD1 for D (6 bases). Sample: blood. The origin of this receptor is a woman between 45 and 65 years old in good health. This CDR3 is CASSYNPGHQREQFF. As DNA, the CDR3 is TGTGCCAGCAGTTATAACCCGGGACACCAACGTGAGCAGTTCTTC.